This T cell receptor (beta chain) stems from a study of CD8 T cells in Susac syndrome. The RNA, about 0.45 to 1 ug, was put through reverse transcription using random hexamers. MiXCR, applied by TCRdb to the immunoSEQ multiplex PCR reads, yields one record per CDR3 protein. The sample comprises under 95,000 distinct CDR3 sequences, 95% of which are singletons, and approximately 0.48% rests with the top ten. CD8+ and CD4+ T cells from blood underwent TCR beta sequencing. The V gene end was trimmed by 1 base and the J gene end by 2 bases; junction bases not matched to a gene: 5. CDR3 length equals 15 residues. CDR1 is MDHEN and CDR2 is SYDVKM in the germline V gene.

V and J are TRBV28 and TRBJ2-7; 7 nucleotides align to TRBD2. The sample was CD8+ T cells from PBMCs. The sequence derives from a human donor with Susac syndrome. This CDR3 is CASSLSSGTTYEQYF. The CDR3, as DNA: TGTGCCAGCAGTTTATCTAGCGGAACAACCTACGAGCAGTACTTC.